This T cell receptor beta chain is drawn from a study of shared clonotypes between healthy human individuals (dated by TCRdb to about 2020). Looking at the study overall: The cohort comprised a couple of women and a few men aged 18 to 49 years. To estimate repertoire size and how much clonotypes are shared between individuals, the study performed deep sequencing of blood TCR repertoires from a few healthy adults. Between about 0.8 and 9 billion PBMCs per donor were obtained by leukapheresis. To increase sequencing depth and limit assay-specific biases, different laboratories used diverse techniques to prepare libraries and sequence TCR repertoires.

TCR CDR3 regions were amplified from genomic DNA by multiplex PCR using the deep immunoSEQ assay. Extracted genomic DNA from each cell subset was distributed evenly across all wells of several immunoSEQ 96-well plates, and each plate was treated as a replicate. Each replicate PCR for unsorted PBMC received approximately 0.3 ug genomic DNA, equal to tens of thousands of T cell genomes. Genomic DNA from unsorted PBMC was sequenced over ten immunoSEQ deep assay plates. Purified libraries were measured with a Qubit 3.0 fluorometer, size-checked on a Bioanalyzer 2100, and measured again with the KAPA Library Quantification kit. A separate single-read 150-cycle Illumina NextSeq 550 flow cell was used to sequence each immunoSEQ 96-well plate. For the original study's pipeline: Because only junctional sequences without quality scores were contained in the immunoSEQ output, filtering matching that applied to full-length reads could not be performed. Sequences were annotated with PyIR, a Python wrapper for IgBLAST v1.9, using IMGT germline references to assign V/J genes and CDR3. Reads with weak V/J assignments (E-value above 1e-6), missing CDR3, stop codons, out-of-frame junctions, or ambiguous translated residues were removed. V3J clonotypes were defined as sequences sharing the same inferred V gene, J gene, and CDR3 amino acid sequence. The percentage overlap between two repertoires was calculated by dividing the number of shared unique clonotypes by the size of the smaller repertoire. Richness of each repertoire was evaluated using RTK rarefaction, the Chao1 estimator, and Recon v2.1 estimates of unobserved clonotypes. Sourced from immuneACCESS, this table was stored by TCRdb with only in-frame sequences that have V and J called. A share of the clones is absent; for the studies checked, an unresolved V gene accounts for under half, and the remainder has no known explanation. V, J and clone size were drawn from that table, and D and trimming were deduced from the DNA. In this sample the table shows 450,000 to 500,000 clones, roughly 80% of which occur a single time. In total, the top ten clones hold roughly 13% of the sample.

Healthy HIV-negative adults with no recently reported acute infections or vaccinations were included as donors. Only Caucasian adults living in Nashville, Tennessee, USA were represented among the donors. For unsorted samples, 75 million to 90 million PBMCs were counted, and genomic DNA was extracted using the QIAamp DNA Blood Mini kit. After blood collection by leukapheresis, PBMCs were isolated using Ficoll-Histopaque density gradient centrifugation and then cryopreserved in the vapor phase of liquid nitrogen. A remark on this clone: No cognate antigen has been identified for it. Per-base quality was not reported, and no clone a single base away is much larger than it.

Broader findings and caveats from the paper: Sampling was restricted to blood, and TCR repertoires in tissues likely differ from the TCR repertoires found in blood. Pairwise subsampling led to the expectation that sequencing depth would affect the degree of clonotype sharing among donors. The genetic and exposure-history diversity represented was limited by the small number of donors.

The sequenced sample was PBMCs. The clonotype was recovered from a woman in her forties in good health. Some clones in this sample may be carry-over from other donors' samples.

The CDR3 corresponds to CASSGGTGVNQPQHF. The sequence in DNA is TGCGCCAGCAGCGGTGGGACAGGGGTCAATCAGCCCCAGCATTTT. This sequence uses TRBV5-1 and TRBJ1-5; the central 10 bases match TRBD1. The CDR3 measures 15 amino acids from cysteine to phenylalanine. The DNA shown is the 45-base CDR3, in frame from base 1. V is cut back by 4 bases and J by 3 bases, with 4 bases in the junction unmatched. Looking up the germline V gene yields CDR1 SGHRS and CDR2 YFSETQ.